These T cell receptor beta chains were read from a single sample in a study of beta chain features in type 1 diabetes. TCRdb's table, derived via immunoSEQ multiplex PCR, lists solely in-frame clones and lacks some. Seen here are just over 600,000 clones, roughly a sixth observed once, and the top ten hold approximately 0.093%. The sequencing sample was made of naive CD4+ T cells from blood. Receptors were obtained from a man between 18 and 29 years old in good health. Each CDR3 is given with its conserved first and last residue. The order of the fields is D gene, V gene, J gene, clone size, CDR3 protein, CDR3 DNA. The D gene is left open where the match is weak. Some rows mark clone size as missing; the rest say once, few, many or name a class of expanded clone.

>NA|TRBV5-1|TRBJ2-5|NA
CASSLGLNYQETQYF
TGCGCCAGCAGCTTGGGACTAAATTACCAAGAGACCCAGTACTTC
>NA|TRBV18|TRBJ2-6|NA
CASSPQLTDGANVLTF
TGTGCCAGCTCACCACAGCTGACGGATGGGGCCAACGTCCTGACTTTC
>NA|TRBV16|TRBJ2-4|NA
CASSQSPTLAKNIQYF
TGTGCCAGCAGCCAATCACCGACGCTAGCCAAAAACATTCAGTACTTC
>NA|TRBV18|TRBJ1-1|NA
CASSFLDTNTEAFF
TGTGCCAGCTCATTTTTGGACACTAACACTGAAGCTTTCTTT
>NA|TRBV7-2|TRBJ2-1|few
CASSFDAGTSYNEQFF
TGTGCCAGCAGCTTCGACGCAGGTACCTCCTACAATGAGCAGTTCTTC
>NA|TRBV5-1|TRBJ1-1|NA
CASSSSGESTEAFF
TGCGCCAGCAGCTCCTCAGGGGAGAGCACTGAAGCTTTCTTT
>NA|TRBV7-9|TRBJ1-1|few
CASSSSRLRVGLNTEAFF
TGTGCCAGCAGCTCTAGCCGACTTAGGGTCGGACTGAACACTGAAGCTTTCTTT
>NA|TRBV9|TRBJ1-2|few
CASSTPGRNYGYTF
TGTGCCAGCAGCACGCCGGGACGTAACTATGGCTACACCTTC
>TRBD2|TRBV18|TRBJ2-3|NA
CASSPRLAGGNTDTQYF
TGTGCCAGCTCACCAAGACTAGCGGGAGGAAACACAGATACGCAGTATTTT
>NA|TRBV4-2|TRBJ2-1|NA
CASSRRGSSSYNEQFF
TGTGCCAGCAGCCGCCGAGGCAGTAGCTCCTACAATGAGCAGTTCTTC